This T cell receptor beta chain was identified during a study of cytomegalovirus exposure and HLA in healthy donors. This PCR relied on a set of 60 Vbeta primers and 13 Jbeta primers. TCRdb's copy holds only in-frame clones and misses some; the assay was immunoSEQ multiplex PCR. The sample shows some 120,000 clones, over 60% of them seen only once. This clonotype originated in a man aged 30-40 years in good health and CMV-seropositive. Sequencing used PBMCs.

The CDR3 region is CAWSREAGVDTQYF. The CDR3 DNA follows: TGTGCCTGGAGTCGAGAAGCGGGGGTAGATACGCAGTATTTT. V and J are TRBV30 and TRBJ2-3; 8 nucleotides line up with TRBD2. Germline values: CDR1 GTSNPN, CDR2 SVGIG (reference sequence). CDR3 length: 14 residues. Germline trimming cut 2 bases from V and 5 bases from J; bases unmatched to any gene: 6.